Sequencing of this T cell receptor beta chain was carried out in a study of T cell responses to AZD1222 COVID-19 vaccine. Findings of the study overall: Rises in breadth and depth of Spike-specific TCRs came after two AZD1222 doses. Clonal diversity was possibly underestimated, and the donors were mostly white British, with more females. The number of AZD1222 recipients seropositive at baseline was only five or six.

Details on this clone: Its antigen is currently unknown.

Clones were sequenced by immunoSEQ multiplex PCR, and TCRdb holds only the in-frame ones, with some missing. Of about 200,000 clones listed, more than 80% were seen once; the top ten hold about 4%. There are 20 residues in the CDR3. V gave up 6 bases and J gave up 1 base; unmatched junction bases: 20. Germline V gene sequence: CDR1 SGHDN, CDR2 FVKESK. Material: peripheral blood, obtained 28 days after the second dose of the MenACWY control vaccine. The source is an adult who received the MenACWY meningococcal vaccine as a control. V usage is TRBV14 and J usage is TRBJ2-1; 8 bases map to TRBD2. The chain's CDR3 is CASRGRGGRPLFGSYNEQFF. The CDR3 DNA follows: TGTGCCAGCAGGGGGAGGGGCGGGAGGCCCCTGTTTGGATCCTACAATGAGCAGTTCTTC. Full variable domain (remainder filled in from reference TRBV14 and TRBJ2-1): EAGVTQFPSHSVIEKGQTVTLRCDPISGHDNLYWYRRVMGKEIKFLLHFVKESKQDESGMPNNRFLAERTGGTYSTLKVQPAELEDSGVYFCASRGRGGRPLFGSYNEQFFGPGTRLTVL.